These 16 T cell receptor beta chains share one sample of origin, sequenced in a study of blood T cell repertoires in COVID-19. Sequenced by immunoSEQ multiplex PCR; TCRdb stores in-frame clones only, minus some. This table has some 450,000 clones, 85% to 90% appearing once. The sample was peripheral blood. The receptors stem from a man younger than 35 with COVID-19, enrolled during active disease.

The chain employs TRBV5-1 and TRBJ1-1, with TRBD1 as a possible D gene (5 bases). There are 13 residues in the CDR3. Trimming cost V 0 bases and J 7 bases, with 10 bases left between them. CDR1 is SGHRS, CDR2 YFSETQ, per germline. In DNA form, the CDR3 reads TGCGCCAGCAGCTTGGCGGGGGGGATTGAAGCTTTCTTT. Encoded protein: CASSLAGGIEAFF.

V usage is TRBV5-1 and J usage is TRBJ2-5; D possibly corresponds to TRBD1 (7 bases). This CDR3 is built from 13 residues. Germline V lookup: CDR1 SGHRS, CDR2 YFSETQ. The ends were cut back, 4 bases at V and 2 bases at J, with 9 bases in the middle. The CDR3 DNA reads TGCGCCAGCAGCCCAGGGGGGCAAGAGACCCAGTACTTC. This sequence encodes CASSPGGQETQYF. Full variable domain (remainder filled in from reference TRBV5-1 and TRBJ2-5): KAGVTQTPRYLIKTRGQQVTLSCSPISGHRSVSWYQQTPGQGLQFLFEYFSETQRNKGNFPGRFSGRQFSNSRSEMNVSTLELGDSALYLCASSPGGQETQYFGPGTRLLVL.

The chain links TRBV4-2 to TRBJ2-2; 9 nucleotides agree with TRBD2. The CDR3 has 17 amino acids. V trimming: 4 bases; J trimming: 5 bases; junction bases outside the gene matches: 11. From germline, CDR1 is LGHNA and CDR2 YNFKEQ. The CDR3 coding sequence is TGTGCCAGCAGCCTAGAAGGCGGGAGGGCCGGAACCGGGGAGCTGTTTTTT. This sequence encodes CASSLEGGRAGTGELFF.

The chain couples TRBV6-5 to TRBJ1-1, with D unclear. From germline, CDR1 is MNHEY and CDR2 SVGAGI. V was cut by 5 bases and J by 10 bases, with 11 bases left in between. The CDR3 has 11 amino acids. The CDR3 DNA sequence: TGTGCCAGCAGTAGCCATGAAACAGCTTTCTTT. It specifies CASSSHETAFF.

This clone appeared a few times. The chain joins TRBV7-9 to TRBJ1-4; a weak D match, TRBD1 (6 bases). Per the germline V gene, CDR1 is SEHNR and CDR2 is FQNEAQ (reference sequence). CDR3 size: 18 residues. V was shortened by 5 bases and J by 0 bases, with 19 bases between the two germline ends. The DNA for the CDR3 is TGTGCCAGCAGCCAAGCCGGGACACCAGATGCAACTAATGAAAAACTGTTTTTT. This sequence encodes CASSQAGTPDATNEKLFF.

As for this clone: The sample holds other DNA sequences that translate to the same CDR3. The chain couples TRBV5-5 to TRBJ2-7; D is ambiguous. CDR1 and CDR2 from the germline V gene are SGHKS and YYEKEE (reference sequence). The CDR3 is made up of 13 amino acids. The V end lost 1 base, the J end lost 0 bases, and 5 bases lay between the germline ends. The DNA of the CDR3 is TGTGCCAGCAGCTTGACCAGCTCCTACGAGCAGTACTTC. Translated, it gives CASSLTSSYEQYF.

This chain uses TRBV9 with TRBJ2-5; TRBD1 matches at 11 bases. Germline V gene lookup returns CDR1 SGDLS and CDR2 YYNGEE. V was clipped by 0 bases and J by 4 bases; unmatched bases: 8. The CDR3 spans 17 residues. The CDR3 loop is CASSVGFRTGGGETQYF. The CDR3 coding sequence is TGTGCCAGCAGCGTAGGCTTTAGGACAGGGGGCGGAGAGACCCAGTACTTC.

The chain carries TRBV30 and TRBJ1-2, with 7 bases fitting TRBD1. In germline, CDR1 is GTSNPN, CDR2 SVGIG (reference sequence). After removal of 3 bases from V and 5 bases from J, the junction contained 3 bases not matched to a gene. The CDR3 contains 12 residues. CDR3 amino acids: CAWRGGAYGYTF. The CDR3 region has the DNA TGTGCCTGGAGAGGGGGCGCGTATGGCTACACCTTC.

This CDR3 reads CASSQGYGYTF. The CDR3 coding sequence is TGTGCCAGTAGTCAGGGGTATGGCTACACCTTC. The chain employs TRBV19 and TRBJ1-2; TRBD1 might be the D (6 bases). Trimming left V 5 bases short and J 5 bases short, with 6 bases between. This CDR3 contains 11 residues. CDR1 LNHDA and CDR2 SQIVND come from the germline V gene (reference sequence).

V usage is TRBV10-1 and J usage is TRBJ1-1; D is possibly TRBD1 (5 bases). This CDR3 contains 12 residues. The germline CDR1 and CDR2 sequences are WNHNN and SYGVQD (reference sequence). Trimming left V 2 bases short and J 5 bases short, with 6 bases between. CDR3 protein: CASSEQGTEAFF. The CDR3, as DNA: TGCGCCAGCAGTGAGCAGGGAACTGAAGCTTTCTTT.

J is TRBJ2-4 and V is TRBV18; 9 nucleotides line up with TRBD1. The CDR3 totals 15 residues. J gave up 7 bases and V 4 bases, and 8 bases lay outside the gene matches. CDR1 and CDR2 (germline): KGHSH, LQKENI. The CDR3 is CASSLGTGLWNIQYF. The CDR3 DNA follows: TGTGCCAGCTCACTTGGGACAGGGCTTTGGAACATTCAGTACTTC.

The chain is built from TRBV29-1 and TRBJ1-5; the D gene is possibly TRBD1 (5 bases). Trimming removed 0 bases at V and 5 bases at J, with 11 bases between. The CDR3 has 14 residues. Germline-derived CDR1 and CDR2 are SQVTM and ANQGSEA. Here the CDR3 DNA reads TGCAGCGTTGAAGATCAACCGGGGGATCAGCCCCAGCATTTT. As protein: CSVEDQPGDQPQHF.

The chain recombines TRBV12-3 or TRBV12-4 with TRBJ2-7; TRBD1 is a possible D gene (5 bases). The CDR3 runs 12 residues. Trimming took off 6 bases at V and 12 bases at J, with 18 bases between the two ends. CDR3: CASSQDRPSRYF. The CDR3 coding sequence is TGTGCCAGCAGCCAAGACAGACCGAGTCGGTACTTC.

This clone occurred a few times. The V and J genes are TRBV5-1 and TRBJ1-2, with no clear D. CDR3 size: 14 residues. V dropped 3 bases and J dropped 8 bases, with 17 bases sitting between them. Germline CDR1 is SGHRS and CDR2 is YFSETQ. The CDR3 sequence is CASSSRAGGPGYTF. The CDR3, as DNA: TGCGCCAGCAGCTCTCGGGCGGGCGGCCCCGGCTACACCTTC.

The gene calls are TRBV7-9 and TRBJ2-7; D is uncertain. V lost 5 bases, J lost 3 bases, and 5 bases lay in between. Germline assignment: CDR1 SEHNR and CDR2 FQNEAQ (reference sequence). The CDR3 totals 11 residues. In DNA, the CDR3 is TGTGCCAGCAGCACAAACTACGAGCAGTACTTC. This gives the protein CASSTNYEQYF.

The rearrangement uses TRBV12-3 or TRBV12-4 and TRBJ2-1; D is uncertain. Trimming shortened V by 0 bases and J by 8 bases, and 8 bases separated the two germline ends. The CDR3 length is 13 residues. The CDR3 loop is CASSLALVYEQFF. The CDR3 nucleotides are TGTGCCAGCAGTTTAGCGCTAGTTTATGAGCAGTTCTTC.